This record concerns one T cell receptor beta chain sequence. This record comes from a study of blood T cell repertoires in COVID-19. Study-wide background: Italy, Spain and the United States were the sources of the convalescent and acute COVID-19 samples. Sample material is recorded as cDNA or gDNA derived from T cells, B-cell-depleted T cells, or PBMCs.

Authors' processing steps: Amplifying reference gene primers gave estimates of nucleated cell counts. TCRdb keeps only in-frame clones here, not all; method: immunoSEQ multiplex PCR. V and J calls and clone size are those listed in that table; D and trimming were worked out from the DNA. The sample holds approximately 260,000 clones, roughly nine tenths seen once. V was shortened by 2 bases and J by 2 bases, with 9 bases between the two germline ends. Germline V gives CDR1 MNHEY, CDR2 SVGEGT. CDR3 length: 14 residues. The sequenced sample consisted of peripheral blood. The genes are TRBV6-2 or TRBV6-3 and TRBJ2-5, with unresolved D. The TCR comes from a woman aged 40 to 49 who had recovered from COVID-19. The CDR3 bases are TGTGCCAGCAGTTACATTGACTTTCAAGAGACCCAGTACTTC. Residues: CASSYIDFQETQYF.